This T cell receptor beta chain was captured in a study of T-cell reconstitution after alpha-beta-depleted transplantation in children. Preparation of the TCRbeta library involved a method that used unique molecular identifiers. In TCRdb, the PCR reads were re-called with MiXCR into one record per CDR3 protein. The repertoire holds approximately 150,000 distinct CDR3 sequences, with 8% to 10% as singletons. The V end was cut by 2 bases, the J end by 7 bases, with 12 bases between. This CDR3 spans 13 amino acids. Germline V gene lookup returns CDR1 SNHLY and CDR2 FYNNEI. This clonotype came up many times.

This receptor was obtained from a female patient under 10 years old who had a stem cell transplant for congenital amegakaryocytic thrombocytopenia, so the T cells may come from the graft donor. The V call is TRBV2, the J call TRBJ2-7; D is unclear. Sequences were derived from PBMCs, mostly from graft donor cells, sampled 180 days after TCRalphabeta/CD19-depleted stem cell transplant. Here the CDR3 reads CASSEFPGDEQYF. CDR3 in DNA: TGTGCCAGCAGTGAATTCCCCGGAGATGAGCAGTACTTC.